This TCR beta chain was identified during a study of T cells in Graves' hyperthyroidism and ophthalmopathy. General study results and limits: Expanded thyroid clonotypes (above 0.001) were mostly also found in blood.

This clonotype was seen many times. What it recognizes is unknown. Amplification targeted TCR beta CDR3 regions from RNA transcripts. First-round RT-PCR targeting the TCR CDR3 was performed with the HTBI primer set. TCRdb recomputed calls from the multiplex PCR reads with MiXCR, one row per CDR3 protein. The repertoire holds approximately 630,000 distinct CDR3 sequences, with 15% to 20% as singletons. When ophthalmopathy did not progress within 18 months, Graves' hyperthyroidism was considered stable. Trimming took 4 bases from V and 3 from J; bases not matched to a gene: 3. The CDR3 contains 15 residues. From germline, CDR1 is LGHDT and CDR2 YNNKEL (reference sequence).

The sequence derives from a woman aged 25 to 45 with Graves' hyperthyroidism. Sequencing input: blood. The rearrangement links TRBV3-1 to TRBJ1-5; TRBD1 matches at 10 bases. CDR3 residues: CASSPGTGANQPQHF. The CDR3 nucleotides are TGTGCCAGCAGCCCCGGGACAGGGGCCAATCAGCCCCAGCATTTT.